The clone carrying this T cell receptor (beta chain) was seen a handful of times. As yet, its antigen is unknown. This sample was included in a study of glioma-infiltrating T cells. The study's findings and limits: Above-expected tissue-blood divergence occurred in all gliomas, most in low-grade ones. Very few CDR3 sequences were shared between tissue and blood.

Germline values: CDR1 MDHEN, CDR2 SYDVKM. The CDR3 runs to 14 residues. Trimming took off 6 bases at V and 1 base at J, with 11 bases between the two ends. Using RNA template, CDR3s of TCR alpha and beta were amplified with iRepertoire arm-PCR. For one-step reverse transcription and amplification, about 90-400 ng of tissue mRNA or PBMC total RNA was used. A single record per CDR3 protein comes from TCRdb applying MiXCR to the multiplex PCR reads. The table includes around 150,000 distinct CDR3 sequences, about 39% detected once. The clonotype comes from a human donor with low-grade glioma or glioblastoma, undergoing nonglioma brain surgery, or in good health (not recorded which). Sequenced: glioma tissue, nonneoplastic brain tissue, or PBMCs (not recorded which). The V gene is TRBV28, the J gene TRBJ2-3, with D unresolved. This CDR3 is CASRSAYRTDTQYF. CDR3 DNA sequence: TGTGCCAGCAGAAGCGCATACCGCACAGATACGCAGTATTTT.